The present T cell receptor (beta chain) was sequenced within a study of low-dose radiotherapy and immunotherapy resistance in tumors. This clonotype occurred many times. First-strand cDNA relied on TRAV- and TRBV-specific primers spanning alpha and beta chains. Amplification, which lasted 15 to 20 PCR cycles, used a constant-region primer and V-primer adapter to amplify TCRs. MiXCR, applied by TCRdb to the reads, yields one record per CDR3 protein. The data show almost 45,000 distinct CDR3 sequences, around 25% seen once. The CDR3 spans 13 residues. The germline CDR1 and CDR2 sequences are SQVTM and ANQGSEA. V shed 7 bases and J shed 0 bases, with 13 bases lying between them. As to time point: after trial treatment. Treatment of the sample: LDRT plus nivolumab, ipilimumab, low-dose cyclophosphamide and aspirin (RACIN trial). Advanced solid tumors lacking tumor-infiltrating lymphocytes were present in eligible patients.

The chain has TRBV29-1 and TRBJ2-7, with D perhaps assigned TRBD1 or TRBD2 (6 bases each). The specimen was PBMCs, collected after low-dose radiotherapy plus immunotherapy. The receptor was derived from a male donor with prostate cancer. In nucleotides, the CDR3 is TGCAGCGCCAAAGGGGGGAGCTCCTACGAGCAGTACTTC. Amino acid sequence: CSAKGGSSYEQYF.